These 4 T cell receptor beta chains came from one sample sequenced in a study of shared clonotypes between healthy human individuals. Profiling relied on immunoSEQ multiplex PCR, and the TCRdb table lists in-frame clones only, not all of them. Of 1.6 million or so clones in the sample, about 98.5% were seen once. The sample comprised naive CD4+ T cells sorted from blood. Subset indicated: CD45RA+ positively selected. These receptors all come from a man aged 30 to 45 in good health.

V and J are TRBV5-4 and TRBJ2-5; maybe TRBD1 (5 bases). This CDR3 spans 13 amino acids. The germline V gene encodes CDR1 SGHNT and CDR2 YYREEE (reference sequence). Trimming left V 4 bases short and J 2 bases short, with 9 bases between. This CDR3 is CASSHRIQETQYF. Here the CDR3 DNA reads TGTGCCAGCAGCCACAGGATTCAAGAGACCCAGTACTTC.

The chain couples TRBV11-2 to TRBJ2-2, with 7 bases fitting TRBD2. The length of the CDR3 is 17 residues. Trimming at V came to 3 bases and at J to 6 bases, leaving 13 bases not matched to a gene. Germline V gene sequence: CDR1 SGHAT, CDR2 FQNNGV. The DNA for the CDR3 is TGTGCCAGCAGCTTTGGCGGGAGTTTGTTAGTTGCCGGGGAGCTGTTTTTT. This encodes CASSFGGSLLVAGELFF.

This chain joins TRBV28 and TRBJ2-3; unclear D gene. V lost 5 bases and J lost 1, with 10 bases in between. Germline V CDR1 and CDR2: MDHEN, SYDVKM. The CDR3 is made up of 14 amino acids. In DNA form, the CDR3 reads TGTGCCAGCAGTCCCGTCTCCCGCACAGATACGCAGTATTTT. This sequence encodes CASSPVSRTDTQYF.

The chain employs TRBV18 and TRBJ2-3; TRBD2 might be the D (8 bases). CDR3 length: 19 residues. The germline V gene encodes CDR1 KGHSH and CDR2 LQKENI. Trimming left V 6 bases short and J 2 bases short, with 27 bases between. CDR3 sequence reads: CASSPFGSGTEKNTDTQYF. As DNA, the CDR3 is TGTGCCAGCTCCCCTTTCGGTAGCGGGACAGAAAAAAACACAGATACGCAGTATTTT.